Each of the 26 T cell receptor beta chains below was sequenced from the same sample in a study of blood T cell repertoires in COVID-19. TCRdb's copy holds only in-frame clones and misses some; the assay was immunoSEQ multiplex PCR. The data show around 300,000 clones, about 89% seen once. Sample: peripheral blood. The receptors shown here come from a man between 50 and 59 years old with acute or convalescent COVID-19.

This rearrangement joins TRBV4-1 to TRBJ2-1, with 9 bases lining up with TRBD2. The CDR3 has 18 amino acids. After removal of 4 bases from V and 8 bases from J, the junction contained 18 bases not matched to a gene. The germline V gene encodes CDR1 MGHRA and CDR2 YSYEKL. The CDR3 DNA reads TGCGCCAGCAGCCCCTCCAGGCTAGCGGGGAGGAGGGGCGATGAGCAGTTCTTC. Amino acid sequence: CASSPSRLAGRRGDEQFF.

The gene calls are TRBV2 and TRBJ1-5; possibly TRBD1 for D (5 bases). Germline V gene lookup returns CDR1 SNHLY and CDR2 FYNNEI. The CDR3 extends over 13 amino acids. The V gene lost 3 bases and the J gene lost 7 bases, with 10 bases spanning the gap. The CDR3 here is CASSDQNRQPQHF. The CDR3 DNA reads as TGTGCCAGCAGTGATCAGAACAGGCAGCCCCAGCATTTT.

This clone has just one count. The chain uses TRBV9 and TRBJ2-1; D may be TRBD1 (5 bases). V was cut by 4 bases and J by 0 bases, with 11 bases left in between. Germline values: CDR1 SGDLS, CDR2 YYNGEE. The CDR3 consists of 15 residues. The CDR3 sequence: CASSPTGNSYNEQFF. CDR3 bases: TGTGCCAGCAGCCCCACAGGAAACTCCTACAATGAGCAGTTCTTC.

The rearrangement uses TRBV5-1 and TRBJ1-1, with 7 bases matching TRBD1. V trimming: 3 bases; J trimming: 1 base; junction bases outside the gene matches: 9. Germline V gene data show CDR1 as SGHRS and CDR2 as YFSETQ. CDR3 length: 16 residues. CDR3 sequence (DNA): TGCGCCAGCAGCTCGCCACTGGGACAGTCGAACACTGAAGCTTTCTTT. Translating gives CASSSPLGQSNTEAFF. Full variable domain (missing parts from reference TRBV5-1 and TRBJ1-1): KAGVTQTPRYLIKTRGQQVTLSCSPISGHRSVSWYQQTPGQGLQFLFEYFSETQRNKGNFPGRFSGRQFSNSRSEMNVSTLELGDSALYLCASSSPLGQSNTEAFFGQGTRLTVV.

The rearrangement uses TRBV19 and TRBJ2-5; TRBD2 aligns across 12 bases. Germline V gene lookup returns CDR1 LNHDA and CDR2 SQIVND (reference sequence). The CDR3 is 19 residues long. V lost 5 bases to trimming and J lost 3 bases; unmatched junction nucleotides: 16. CDR3 sequence: CASSSWTSGAGAPKETQYF. The CDR3 bases are TGTGCCAGTAGTTCCTGGACTAGCGGGGCGGGGGCGCCCAAAGAGACCCAGTACTTC.

The chain carries TRBV5-1 and TRBJ2-5; D is possibly TRBD2 (6 bases). This CDR3 is 13 amino acids long. The germline V and J ends were trimmed by 1 base and 5 bases, with 9 bases remaining between them. Germline CDR1 SGHRS, CDR2 YFSETQ. CDR3 sequence: CASSLPGRETQYF. CDR3 in DNA: TGCGCCAGCAGCTTGCCAGGGAGGGAGACCCAGTACTTC.

The chain recombines TRBV6-6 with TRBJ1-3; the match to TRBD1 covers 7 bases. CDR3 size: 15 residues. The J segment lost 7 bases and the V segment lost 6 bases, leaving 12 bases of the junction unmatched. Per germline, CDR1 MNHNY and CDR2 SVGAGI (reference sequence). CDR3 residues: CASSSGQLIGNTIYF. The CDR3 region has the DNA TGTGCCAGCAGCTCGGGACAGCTAATAGGGAACACCATATATTTT.

The genes are TRBV11-2 and TRBJ2-3; 8 bases align to TRBD2. V shed 4 bases and J 5 bases; nucleotides not matched to a gene: 5. The germline gives CDR1 SGHAT, CDR2 FQNNGV. The CDR3 consists of 14 residues. This CDR3 reads CASSSPRGGDTQYF. CDR3 nucleotides: TGTGCCAGCAGCTCCCCACGGGGGGGAGATACGCAGTATTTT.

V usage is TRBV7-9 and J usage is TRBJ1-1; D remains unclear. CDR3 size: 12 residues. V was cut by 1 base and J by 11 bases, with 11 bases left in between. From germline, CDR1 is SEHNR and CDR2 FQNEAQ (reference sequence). CDR3: CASSLVTLSAFF. In DNA, the CDR3 is TGTGCCAGCAGCTTAGTCACCCTAAGTGCTTTCTTT. The full variable domain, with the rest looked up from reference TRBV7-9 and TRBJ1-1, is DTGVSQNPRHKITKRGQNVTFRCDPISEHNRLYWYRQTLGQGPEFLTYFQNEAQLEKSRLLSDRFSAERPKGSFSTLEIQRTEQGDSAMYLCASSLVTLSAFFGQGTRLTVV.

This clone was detected once. The V and J genes are TRBV5-4 and TRBJ2-7; D is ambiguous. V lost 4 bases and J 0 bases, leaving 8 bases between the germline ends. The germline V gene has CDR1 SGHNT and CDR2 YYREEE (reference sequence). The length of the CDR3 is 13 residues. In DNA, the CDR3 is TGTGCCAGCAGCGCGCCTAGCTCCTACGAGCAGTACTTC. Its protein product is CASSAPSSYEQYF.

The V gene is TRBV30, the J gene TRBJ2-2; D is unresolved. Trimming took 3 bases from V and 0 from J, leaving 11 bases between them. Germline V gene lookup returns CDR1 GTSNPN and CDR2 SVGIG (reference sequence). CDR3 length equals 15 residues. CDR3: CAWRVLVANTGELFF. DNA of the CDR3: TGTGCCTGGAGAGTCCTAGTTGCGAACACCGGGGAGCTGTTTTTT.

The J gene is TRBJ1-1, the V gene TRBV30; D possibly corresponds to TRBD1 (5 bases). Deletions cut 5 bases from V and 1 base from J, with 8 bases between. Germline V gene data show CDR1 as GTSNPN and CDR2 as SVGIG (reference sequence). This CDR3 region has 12 residues. CDR3 sequence reads: CAWGHRNTEAFF. The DNA for the CDR3 is TGTGCCTGGGGACACAGGAACACTGAAGCTTTCTTT. Using reference TRBV30 and TRBJ1-1 for the parts outside the CDR3, the full variable domain is SQTIHQWPATLVQPVGSPLSLECTVEGTSNPNLYWYRQAAGRGLQLLFYSVGIGQISSEVPQNLSASRPQDRQFILSSKKLLLSDSGFYLCAWGHRNTEAFFGQGTRLTVV.

The V gene is TRBV24-1, the J gene TRBJ2-1, with 12 bases that match TRBD2. Germline loops: CDR1 KGHDR, CDR2 SFDVKD. The CDR3 runs 12 residues. V lost 9 bases and J lost 9; bases outside the gene matches: 2. CDR3 nucleotide sequence: TGTGCCACCCGGGGACTAGCGGGTGAGCAGTTCTTC. Protein product: CATRGLAGEQFF.

The V call is TRBV4-1, the J call TRBJ1-3; no reliable D call. The CDR3 consists of 15 residues. Germline values: CDR1 MGHRA, CDR2 YSYEKL. Trimming shortened V by 1 base and J by 1 base, and 8 bases separated the two germline ends. The CDR3: CASSQGAASGNTIYF. The CDR3 nucleotides read TGCGCCAGCAGCCAAGGAGCAGCGTCTGGAAACACCATATATTTT.

A remark on this clone: Different DNA sequences within this sample yield the same CDR3. The V call is TRBV9, the J call TRBJ1-2; D gene unclear. Trimming shortened V by 0 bases and J by 5 bases, and 5 bases separated the two germline ends. The CDR3 consists of 12 residues. The germline gives CDR1 SGDLS, CDR2 YYNGEE. CDR3 loop: CASSVAGYGYTF. CDR3 coding DNA: TGTGCCAGCAGCGTAGCGGGTTATGGCTACACCTTC.

Of note for this clone: Other DNA sequences in this specimen translate into the identical CDR3. The chain uses TRBV27 and TRBJ1-4, with unresolved D. Per germline, CDR1 MNHEY and CDR2 SMNVEV (reference sequence). This CDR3 is built from 13 residues. Trimming left V 3 bases short and J 8 bases short, with 10 bases between. CDR3 DNA: TGTGCCAGCAGTTTCGGGGTTGGAGAAAAACTGTTTTTT. Translated: CASSFGVGEKLFF.

The sample holds one count of this clone. CDR3 loop: CASSRGQGGVGEQFF. The CDR3 DNA reads TGTGCCAGCTCCCGAGGACAGGGCGGGGTAGGTGAGCAGTTCTTC. This sequence joins TRBV18 and TRBJ2-1, with 8 bases identical to TRBD1. The length of the CDR3 is 15 residues. Germline lookup yields CDR1 KGHSH and CDR2 LQKENI. After removal of 6 bases from V and 9 bases from J, the junction contained 13 bases not matched to a gene. Full variable domain (missing parts from reference TRBV18 and TRBJ2-1): NAGVMQNPRHLVRRRGQEARLRCSPMKGHSHVYWYRQLPEEGLKFMVYLQKENIIDESGMPKERFSAEFPKEGPSILRIQQVVRGDSAAYFCASSRGQGGVGEQFFGPGTRLTVL.

As to this clone: The same CDR3 also results from other DNA sequences found in this sample. The chain recombines TRBV19 with TRBJ1-1; D ambiguous. Germline V gene lookup returns CDR1 LNHDA and CDR2 SQIVND (reference sequence). V lost 6 bases, J lost 3 bases, and 8 bases lay in between. The CDR3 is made up of 12 amino acids. This chain's CDR3 is CASRAGDTEAFF. In DNA, the CDR3 is TGTGCCAGTAGGGCCGGGGACACTGAAGCTTTCTTT.

The chain combines TRBV7-2 with TRBJ2-2; D might be TRBD1 (5 bases). The CDR3 is made up of 14 amino acids. Deletions cut 4 bases from V and 3 bases from J, with 9 bases between. Per germline, CDR1 SGHTA and CDR2 FQGNSA. The CDR3 nucleotides read TGTGCCAGCAGCTCGGACATCTACACCGGGGAGCTGTTTTTT. Translating gives CASSSDIYTGELFF.

V and J are TRBV7-3 and TRBJ2-5, with 9 bases identical to TRBD2. Trimming removed 4 bases from V and 5 bases from J; junction bases left unmatched: 5. The CDR3 has 14 residues. CDR1 is SGHTA and CDR2 is FQGTGA in the germline V gene. CDR3 amino acids: CASSYRAGGETQYF. The CDR3 region has the DNA TGTGCCAGCAGCTACCGGGCGGGGGGGGAGACCCAGTACTTC.

The J gene is TRBJ1-2, the V gene TRBV30, with TRBD1 matching 10 bases. The CDR3 totals 15 residues. The V gene end was trimmed by 4 bases and the J gene end by 2 bases; junction bases not matched to a gene: 7. The V gene's germline CDR1 is GTSNPN and CDR2 SVGIG (reference sequence). The CDR3 protein is CAWKGRDRGNYGYTF. The CDR3 DNA is TGTGCCTGGAAAGGGCGGGACAGGGGAAACTATGGCTACACCTTC.

The chain employs TRBV19 and TRBJ2-1, with D possibly matching TRBD1 (5 bases). The CDR3 has 15 amino acids. Per the germline V gene, CDR1 is LNHDA and CDR2 is SQIVND (reference sequence). The V and J ends lost 1 base and 8 bases respectively, with 15 bases between them. CDR3 protein: CASSIGAGRVDEQFF. As DNA, the CDR3 is TGTGCCAGTAGTATAGGGGCCGGCAGGGTCGATGAGCAGTTCTTC.

The rearrangement joins TRBV2 to TRBJ1-2, with D perhaps TRBD1 (5 bases). This CDR3 has 14 residues. The germline CDR1 and CDR2 sequences are SNHLY and FYNNEI. The ends were cut back, 1 base at V and 5 bases at J, with 11 bases in the middle. CDR3 sequence (DNA): TGTGCCAGCAGTGAAGTACAGGCCAGATATGGCTACACCTTC. This codes for CASSEVQARYGYTF.

As concerns this clone: Other DNA sequences in this specimen translate into the identical CDR3. This chain uses TRBV5-1 with TRBJ2-2; 11 nucleotides align to TRBD2. The V gene end was trimmed by 4 bases and the J gene end by 1 base; junction bases not matched to a gene: 3. This CDR3 has 16 amino acids. Germline CDR1 SGHRS, CDR2 YFSETQ. The CDR3 DNA sequence: TGCGCCAGCAGCCCCCTAGCGGGGGGGAACACCGGGGAGCTGTTTTTT. It specifies CASSPLAGGNTGELFF.

For this clone: The same CDR3 can be traced to other DNA sequences in this sample. The V and J genes are TRBV4-1 and TRBJ2-7; 7 positions agree with TRBD1. The CDR3 length is 15 residues. The germline CDR1 and CDR2 sequences are MGHRA and YSYEKL. V was clipped by 4 bases and J by 0 bases; unmatched bases: 6. The CDR3 here is CASSPRRDSSYEQYF. CDR3 sequence (DNA): TGCGCCAGCAGCCCCCGCCGGGACAGCTCCTACGAGCAGTACTTC.

This chain connects TRBV6-5 to TRBJ2-7; 9 bases agree with TRBD1. This CDR3 contains 14 residues. CDR1 is MNHEY and CDR2 is SVGAGI in the germline V gene. With 6 bases clipped from V and 4 bases from J, the junction kept 7 bases outside the gene matches. CDR3 amino acids: CASRVGQGIYEQYF. The CDR3 DNA is TGTGCCAGCAGAGTGGGACAGGGCATTTACGAGCAGTACTTC.